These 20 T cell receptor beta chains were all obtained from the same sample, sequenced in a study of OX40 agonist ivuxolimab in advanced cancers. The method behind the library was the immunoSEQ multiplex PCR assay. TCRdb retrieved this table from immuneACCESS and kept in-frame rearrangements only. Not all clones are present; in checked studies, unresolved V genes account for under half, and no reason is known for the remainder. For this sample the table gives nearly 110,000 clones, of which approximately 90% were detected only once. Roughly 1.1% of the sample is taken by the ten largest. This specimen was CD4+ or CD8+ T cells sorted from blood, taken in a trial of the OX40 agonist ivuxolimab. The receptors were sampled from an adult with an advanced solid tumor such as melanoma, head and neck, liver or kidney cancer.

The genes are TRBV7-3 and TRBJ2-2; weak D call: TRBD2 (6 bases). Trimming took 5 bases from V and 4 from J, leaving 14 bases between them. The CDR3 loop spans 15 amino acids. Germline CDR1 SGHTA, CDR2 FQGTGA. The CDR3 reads CASSTSARGTGELFF. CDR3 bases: TGTGCCAGCAGCACCTCAGCGCGGGGCACCGGGGAGCTGTTTTTT.

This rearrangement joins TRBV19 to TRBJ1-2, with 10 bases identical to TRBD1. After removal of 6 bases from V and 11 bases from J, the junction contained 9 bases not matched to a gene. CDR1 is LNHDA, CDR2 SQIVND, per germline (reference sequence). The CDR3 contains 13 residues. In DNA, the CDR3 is TGTGCCAGTAGGACGGGACAGGGGCCTTTTTACACCTTC. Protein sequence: CASRTGQGPFYTF.

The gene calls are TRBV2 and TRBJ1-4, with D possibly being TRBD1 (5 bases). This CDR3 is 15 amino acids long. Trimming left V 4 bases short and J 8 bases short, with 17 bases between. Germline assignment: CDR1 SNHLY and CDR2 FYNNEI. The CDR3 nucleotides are TGTGCCAGCAGTGTGGGGGGTACGCCCGGCGAAAAACTGTTTTTT. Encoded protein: CASSVGGTPGEKLFF.

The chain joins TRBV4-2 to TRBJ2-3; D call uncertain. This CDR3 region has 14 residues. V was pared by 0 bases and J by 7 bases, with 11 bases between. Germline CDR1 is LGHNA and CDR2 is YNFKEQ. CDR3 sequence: CASSQDLVAYTQYF. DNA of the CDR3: TGTGCCAGCAGCCAAGATTTAGTGGCTTATACGCAGTATTTT.

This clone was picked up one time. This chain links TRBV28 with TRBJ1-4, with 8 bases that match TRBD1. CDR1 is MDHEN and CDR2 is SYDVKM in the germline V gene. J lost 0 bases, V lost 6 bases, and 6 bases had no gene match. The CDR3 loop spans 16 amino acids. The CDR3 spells CASRDSRGPTNEKLFF. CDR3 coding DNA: TGTGCCAGCAGGGATTCCAGGGGGCCAACTAATGAAAAACTGTTTTTT.

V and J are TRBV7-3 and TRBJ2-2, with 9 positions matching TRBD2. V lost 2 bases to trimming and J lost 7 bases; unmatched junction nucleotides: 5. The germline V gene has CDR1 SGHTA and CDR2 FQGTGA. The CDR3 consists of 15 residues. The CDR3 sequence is CASSLGTSPRGELFF. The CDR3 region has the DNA TGTGCCAGCAGCTTAGGGACTAGCCCTCGCGGGGAGCTGTTTTTT.

In DNA form, the CDR3 reads TGCGCCAGCAGCCAAGAGAGGGGCACATACTATGGCTACACCTTC. Residues: CASSQERGTYYGYTF. The chain couples TRBV4-3 to TRBJ1-2; tentative D call: TRBD1 (5 bases). The CDR3 is 15 residues long. Per germline, CDR1 LGHNA and CDR2 YSLEER. The V end was cut by 0 bases, the J end by 3 bases, with 11 bases between.

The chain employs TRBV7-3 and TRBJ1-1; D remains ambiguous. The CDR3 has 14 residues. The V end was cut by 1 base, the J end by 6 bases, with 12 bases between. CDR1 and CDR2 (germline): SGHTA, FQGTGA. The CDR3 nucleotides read TGTGCCAGCAGCTTAAGAGAGGAGGCCCCTGAAGCTTTCTTT. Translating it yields CASSLREEAPEAFF.

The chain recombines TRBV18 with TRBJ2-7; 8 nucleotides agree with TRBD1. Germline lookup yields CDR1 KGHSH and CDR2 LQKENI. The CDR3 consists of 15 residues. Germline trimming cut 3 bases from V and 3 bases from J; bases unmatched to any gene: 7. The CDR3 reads CASSPGGQENYEQYF. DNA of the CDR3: TGTGCCAGCTCACCCGGGGGACAGGAGAACTACGAGCAGTACTTC.

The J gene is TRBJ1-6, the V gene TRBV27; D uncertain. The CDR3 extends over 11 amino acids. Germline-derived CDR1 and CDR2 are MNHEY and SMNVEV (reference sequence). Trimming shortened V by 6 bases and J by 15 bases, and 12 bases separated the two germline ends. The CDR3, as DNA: TGTGCCAGCAGATCGGGCGGGGACCTCCACTTT. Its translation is CASRSGGDLHF.

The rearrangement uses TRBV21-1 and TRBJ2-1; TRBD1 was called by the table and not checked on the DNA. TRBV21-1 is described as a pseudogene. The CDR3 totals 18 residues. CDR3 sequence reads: CASSKAVRRGSGDNEQFF. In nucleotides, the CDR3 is TGTGCCAGCAGCAAAGCGGTAAGGAGAGGGTCAGGGGACAATGAGCAGTTCTTC.

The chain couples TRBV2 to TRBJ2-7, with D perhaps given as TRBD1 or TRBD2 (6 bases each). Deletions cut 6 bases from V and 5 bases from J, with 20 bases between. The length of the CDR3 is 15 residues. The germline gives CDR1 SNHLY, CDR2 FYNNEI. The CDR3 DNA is TGTGCCAGCAGCCTGGGATGGGGGGCGGTCGACGAGCAGTACTTC. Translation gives CASSLGWGAVDEQYF.

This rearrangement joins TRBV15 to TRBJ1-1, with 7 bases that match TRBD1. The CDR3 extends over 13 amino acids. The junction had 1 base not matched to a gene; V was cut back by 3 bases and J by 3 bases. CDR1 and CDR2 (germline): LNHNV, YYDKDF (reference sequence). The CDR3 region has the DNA TGTGCCACCAGCAGGCAGGGGGACACTGAAGCTTTCTTT. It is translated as CATSRQGDTEAFF. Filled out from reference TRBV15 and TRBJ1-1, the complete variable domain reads DAMVIQNPRYQVTQFGKPVTLSCSQTLNHNVMYWYQQKSSQAPKLLFHYYDKDFNNEADTPDNFQSRRPNTSFCFLDIRSPGLGDTAMYLCATSRQGDTEAFFGQGTRLTVV.

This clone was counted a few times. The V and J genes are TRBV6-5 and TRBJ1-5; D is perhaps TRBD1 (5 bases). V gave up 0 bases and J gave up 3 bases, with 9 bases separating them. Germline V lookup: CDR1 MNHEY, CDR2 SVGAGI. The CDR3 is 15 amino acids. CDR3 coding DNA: TGTGCCAGCAGTTACTCGGGAGGGGCCAATCAGCCCCAGCATTTT. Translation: CASSYSGGANQPQHF.

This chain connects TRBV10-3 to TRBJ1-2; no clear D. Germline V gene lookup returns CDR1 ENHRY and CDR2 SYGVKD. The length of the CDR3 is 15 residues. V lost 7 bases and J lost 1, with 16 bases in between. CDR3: CAITFGEWDNYGYTF. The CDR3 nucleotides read TGTGCCATCACCTTCGGAGAGTGGGATAACTATGGCTACACCTTC.

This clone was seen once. CDR3 coding DNA: TGTGCCAGCAGTTCGGGGGCGCCTGGAAACACCATATATTTT. This encodes CASSSGAPGNTIYF. This chain links TRBV28 with TRBJ1-3; tentatively, D is TRBD1 (6 bases). V was clipped by 4 bases and J by 2 bases, with 9 bases between them. In germline, CDR1 is MDHEN, CDR2 SYDVKM. The CDR3 is made up of 14 amino acids.

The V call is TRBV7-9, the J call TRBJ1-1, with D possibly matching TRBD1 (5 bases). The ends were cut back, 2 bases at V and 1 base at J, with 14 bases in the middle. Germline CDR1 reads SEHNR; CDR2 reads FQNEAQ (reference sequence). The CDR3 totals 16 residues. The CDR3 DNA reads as TGTGCCAGCAGCTTAAAGTTACGGGGGGAGAACACTGAAGCTTTCTTT. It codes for CASSLKLRGENTEAFF. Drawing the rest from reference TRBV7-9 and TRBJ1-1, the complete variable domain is DTGVSQNPRHKITKRGQNVTFRCDPISEHNRLYWYRQTLGQGPEFLTYFQNEAQLEKSRLLSDRFSAERPKGSFSTLEIQRTEQGDSAMYLCASSLKLRGENTEAFFGQGTRLTVV.

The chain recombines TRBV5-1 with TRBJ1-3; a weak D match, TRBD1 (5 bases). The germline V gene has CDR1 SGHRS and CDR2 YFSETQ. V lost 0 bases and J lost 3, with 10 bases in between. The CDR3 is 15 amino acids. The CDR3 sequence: CASSLGSGVGNTIYF. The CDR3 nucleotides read TGCGCCAGCAGCTTGGGTTCGGGGGTTGGAAACACCATATATTTT. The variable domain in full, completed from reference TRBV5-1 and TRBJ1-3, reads KAGVTQTPRYLIKTRGQQVTLSCSPISGHRSVSWYQQTPGQGLQFLFEYFSETQRNKGNFPGRFSGRQFSNSRSEMNVSTLELGDSALYLCASSLGSGVGNTIYFGEGSWLTVV.

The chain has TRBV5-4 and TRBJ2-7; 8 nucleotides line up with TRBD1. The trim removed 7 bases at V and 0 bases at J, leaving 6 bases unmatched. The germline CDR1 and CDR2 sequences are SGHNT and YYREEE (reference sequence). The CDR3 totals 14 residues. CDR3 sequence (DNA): TGTGCCAGCGGCACAGGGGGTACCTCCTACGAGCAGTACTTC. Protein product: CASGTGGTSYEQYF.

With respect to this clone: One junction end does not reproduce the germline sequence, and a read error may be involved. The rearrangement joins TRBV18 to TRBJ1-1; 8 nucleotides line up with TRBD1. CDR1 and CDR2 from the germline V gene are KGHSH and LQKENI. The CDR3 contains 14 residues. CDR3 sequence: CVSSTQGEDTEAFF. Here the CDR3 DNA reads TGTGTCAGCTCAACACAGGGGGAGGACACTGAAGCTTTCTTT.